This T cell receptor beta chain came from a study of long-term antiretroviral therapy in people with HIV. The germline V and J ends were trimmed by 0 bases and 6 bases, with 11 bases remaining between them. This CDR3 has 13 amino acids. Per germline, CDR1 GTSNPN and CDR2 SVGIG (reference sequence). Comment on this clone: No antigen is known for it.

Findings and caveats of the study: Pre-ART clonal expansions dominated every time point's repertoire. HIV repertoires had narrower CDR3 length ranges than controls.

The run of the v3.0 immunoSEQ assay was at survey level. Each sample had sequencing targeting roughly 40,000-50,000 T-cell genomes. Assay used: immunoSEQ multiplex PCR; TCRdb lists only in-frame clones, some missing. This table holds about 34,000 clones, 94% found once. The V call is TRBV30, the J call TRBJ1-2; TRBD1 is a possible D gene (5 bases). This clonotype was obtained from a woman aged 45-65 years with HIV. The specimen comprised unsorted PBMCs, sampled around 5.3 years after starting antiretroviral therapy. The CDR3 sequence is CAWSVGGYDGYTF. CDR3 nucleotide sequence: TGTGCCTGGAGTGTCGGGGGGTATGATGGCTACACCTTC.